The 27 T cell receptor beta chains below were found in one sample sequenced in a study of radiation and T cells in renal cell carcinoma. Some clones are missing from TCRdb's copy, which holds only in-frame ones; the method was immunoSEQ multiplex PCR. The data hold approximately 90,000 clones, with approximately 86% observed a single time. Time point given: blood 4 weeks post-SBRT, at nephrectomy. Treatment here: 15 Gy SBRT to primary tumor, nephrectomy 4 weeks later. The source was blood, collected from a patient whose treatment included radiotherapy and nephrectomy. These receptors were taken from a man between 50 and 59 years old with renal cell carcinoma.

This chain uses TRBV9 with TRBJ1-2; D possibly corresponds to TRBD1 (6 bases). V lost 3 bases to trimming and J lost 2 bases, with 11 bases between them. The CDR3 is made up of 14 amino acids. Germline CDR1 SGDLS, CDR2 YYNGEE. The CDR3 DNA sequence: TGTGCCAGCAGCGGAACAGGGTTAAACTATGGCTACACCTTC. Amino acid sequence: CASSGTGLNYGYTF.

The chain has TRBV11-3 and TRBJ2-3; tentative D call: TRBD2 (6 bases). V was clipped by 3 bases and J by 4 bases, with 11 bases between them. CDR3 length: 14 residues. Per the germline V gene, CDR1 is SGHNT and CDR2 is YENEEA. The CDR3 nucleotides are TGTGCCAGCAGCTTTTACGGGACTCCAGATACGCAGTATTTT. Protein: CASSFYGTPDTQYF.

The chain combines TRBV4-1 with TRBJ2-3, with 9 bases matching TRBD1. The CDR3 contains 17 residues. The germline V gene encodes CDR1 MGHRA and CDR2 YSYEKL. With 0 bases clipped from V and 4 bases from J, the junction kept 8 bases outside the gene matches. The CDR3 loop reads CASSQDRGQGVPDTQYF. DNA for the CDR3: TGCGCCAGCAGCCAAGATAGGGGACAGGGTGTCCCAGATACGCAGTATTTT.

The CDR3 nucleotides are TGCGCCAGCAGCTTATTGGGACAGGGATCTTCACCCCTCCACTTT. Amino acids: CASSLLGQGSSPLHF. The rearrangement links TRBV5-1 to TRBJ1-6; TRBD1 matches at 9 bases. Unmatched junction bases numbered 6, after V lost 2 bases and J lost 9 bases. This CDR3 has 15 residues. Germline CDR1 is SGHRS and CDR2 is YFSETQ.

The gene calls are TRBV29-1 and TRBJ2-7, with D possibly being TRBD1 (6 bases). V lost 6 bases and J 4 bases, leaving 19 bases between the germline ends. The CDR3 is 14 amino acids. Germline lookup yields CDR1 SQVTM and CDR2 ANQGSEA. In DNA form, the CDR3 reads TGCAGCGTCCTCAGGGGAAATCGGGGTTACGAGCAGTACTTC. It encodes CSVLRGNRGYEQYF.

The chain combines TRBV5-1 with TRBJ1-2; D is unresolved. The V and J ends lost 1 base and 3 bases respectively, with 13 bases between them. This CDR3 comprises 15 residues. Germline loops: CDR1 SGHRS, CDR2 YFSETQ. CDR3 DNA sequence: TGCGCCAGCAGCTTGTTGAAGGAGGACGACTATGGCTACACCTTC. Translating gives CASSLLKEDDYGYTF.

The chain has TRBV4-1 and TRBJ2-7; 9 bases line up with TRBD2. This CDR3 has 15 residues. Germline assignment: CDR1 MGHRA and CDR2 YSYEKL. The trim removed 0 bases at V and 4 bases at J, leaving 4 bases unmatched. The CDR3 spells CASSQEIAGAYEQYF. The CDR3 bases are TGCGCCAGCAGCCAAGAGATAGCGGGGGCTTACGAGCAGTACTTC.

The chain recombines TRBV4-1 with TRBJ1-4, with TRBD1 matching over 10 bases. The CDR3 has 18 amino acids. The V and J ends lost 2 bases and 0 bases, in that order; junction bases with no gene match: 6. CDR1 is MGHRA and CDR2 is YSYEKL in the germline V gene. Here the CDR3 reads CASSQTGDRGSTNEKLFF. The CDR3, as DNA: TGCGCCAGCAGCCAAACCGGGGACAGGGGTTCAACTAATGAAAAACTGTTTTTT.

The rearrangement uses TRBV19 and TRBJ1-5, with D possibly matching TRBD1 (6 bases). The CDR3 consists of 17 residues. Trimming shortened V by 4 bases and J by 4 bases, and 20 bases separated the two germline ends. Germline CDR1 reads LNHDA; CDR2 reads SQIVND (reference sequence). The CDR3 region is CASSTYAGQTPNQPQHF. DNA for the CDR3: TGTGCCAGTAGTACCTACGCCGGACAGACCCCAAATCAGCCCCAGCATTTT.

This chain links TRBV11-1 with TRBJ2-7; 14 bases line up with TRBD2. Germline trimming cut 3 bases from V and 3 bases from J; bases unmatched to any gene: 1. The CDR3 consists of 15 residues. Germline CDR1 and CDR2: SGHAT and FQDESV (reference sequence). As DNA, the CDR3 is TGTGCCAGCAGCTTGGGACTAGCGGGGGTCTACGAGCAGTACTTC. This translates into CASSLGLAGVYEQYF. The entire variable domain, with the rest obtained from reference TRBV11-1 and TRBJ2-7, is as follows: EAEVAQSPRYKITEKSQAVAFWCDPISGHATLYWYRQILGQGPELLVQFQDESVVDDSQLPKDRFSAERLKGVDSTLKIQPAELGDSAMYLCASSLGLAGVYEQYFGPGTRLTVT.

For the CDR3, the DNA is TGTGCCAGCAGCTTAGGAAGCCGCGTTGGTCAGCCCCAGCATTTT. It yields the protein CASSLGSRVGQPQHF. This sequence joins TRBV7-8 and TRBJ1-5; D remains unclear. The CDR3 consists of 15 residues. Trimming took off 1 base at V and 6 bases at J, with 13 bases between the two ends. Per germline, CDR1 SGHVS and CDR2 FQNEAQ.

This clone was detected a few times. The chain is built from TRBV9 and TRBJ2-2; tentative D call: TRBD2 (6 bases). Per germline, CDR1 SGDLS and CDR2 YYNGEE. Trimming removed 2 bases at V and 4 bases at J, with 12 bases between. The CDR3 covers 15 residues. The CDR3 here is CASSVGGVGTGELFF. The CDR3 nucleotides are TGTGCCAGCAGCGTCGGAGGGGTCGGCACCGGGGAGCTGTTTTTT.

This chain connects TRBV29-1 to TRBJ1-2; D uncertain. The germline V gene encodes CDR1 SQVTM and CDR2 ANQGSEA. CDR3 length equals 12 residues. V shed 1 base and J shed 8 bases, with 11 bases lying between them. The CDR3 reads CSVEGRGEGYTF. In DNA, the CDR3 is TGCAGCGTTGAAGGGCGCGGGGAGGGCTACACCTTC.

This clone was seen a few times. This chain joins TRBV6-1 and TRBJ1-5; the match to TRBD1 covers 9 bases. Trimming took 2 bases from V and 5 from J; bases not matched to a gene: 4. This CDR3 contains 15 residues. CDR1 and CDR2 (germline): MNHNS, SASEGT. Here the CDR3 reads CASSELRTGDQPQHF. The CDR3, as DNA: TGTGCCAGCAGTGAACTAAGGACAGGGGATCAGCCCCAGCATTTT.

The rearrangement uses TRBV28 and TRBJ2-6, with D possibly TRBD2 on 5 matching bases. V gave up 6 bases and J gave up 2 bases, with 14 bases separating them. Germline loops: CDR1 MDHEN, CDR2 SYDVKM. The CDR3 is 16 residues long. CDR3 sequence: CASSLWELTGANVLTF. Written as DNA, the CDR3 is TGTGCCAGCAGCCTCTGGGAGCTGACTGGGGCCAACGTCCTGACTTTC. The full variable domain, in which reference TRBV28 and TRBJ2-6 provide the parts outside the CDR3, is DVKVTQSSRYLVKRTGEKVFLECVQDMDHENMFWYRQDPGLGLRLIYFSYDVKMKEKGDIPEGYSVSREKKERFSLILESASTNQTSMYLCASSLWELTGANVLTFGAGSRLTVL.

This rearrangement joins TRBV30 to TRBJ1-5, with TRBD1 matching 9 bases. V lost 2 bases and J lost 5; bases outside the gene matches: 4. This CDR3 region has 14 residues. Germline assignment: CDR1 GTSNPN and CDR2 SVGIG (reference sequence). The chain's CDR3 is CAWSLDRGYQPQHF. The CDR3 coding sequence is TGTGCCTGGAGTCTGGACAGGGGCTATCAGCCCCAGCATTTT. Filled out from reference TRBV30 and TRBJ1-5, the complete variable domain reads SQTIHQWPATLVQPVGSPLSLECTVEGTSNPNLYWYRQAAGRGLQLLFYSVGIGQISSEVPQNLSASRPQDRQFILSSKKLLLSDSGFYLCAWSLDRGYQPQHFGDGTRLSIL.

The V call is TRBV7-8, the J call TRBJ2-1; D unclear. Germline V gene data show CDR1 as SGHVS and CDR2 as FQNEAQ. Trimming removed 8 bases at V and 0 bases at J, with 20 bases between. This CDR3 is 17 amino acids long. As DNA, the CDR3 is TGTGCCAGCTCGTCGGCCCTTAGCTTTAACTCCTACAATGAGCAGTTCTTC. Translation: CASSSALSFNSYNEQFF.

The chain is built from TRBV10-3 and TRBJ2-1; 8 bases are shared with TRBD2. The CDR3 length is 13 residues. Trimming at V came to 6 bases and at J to 6 bases, leaving 4 bases not matched to a gene. CDR1 ENHRY and CDR2 SYGVKD come from the germline V gene. The CDR3 reads CAIRAGVANEQFF. The CDR3 DNA reads as TGTGCCATCAGAGCGGGAGTAGCCAATGAGCAGTTCTTC.

This chain links TRBV7-2 with TRBJ2-7, with D perhaps TRBD2 (6 bases). Between the trimmed V and J ends, which lost 5 bases and 0 bases, there was a span of 8 bases. The CDR3 is made up of 13 amino acids. Germline lookup yields CDR1 SGHTA and CDR2 FQGNSA. The CDR3 region has the DNA TGTGCCAGCAGCATGGACTACTCCTACGAGCAGTACTTC. It encodes CASSMDYSYEQYF.

In DNA form, the CDR3 reads TGTGCCAGCAGTTTAGGGGGGCCCACCTACGAGCAGTACTTC. Translating gives CASSLGGPTYEQYF. The gene calls are TRBV27 and TRBJ2-7; the D call may be TRBD1 or TRBD2 (6 bases each). The germline V and J ends were trimmed by 2 bases and 2 bases, with 10 bases remaining between them. The germline CDR1 and CDR2 sequences are MNHEY and SMNVEV (reference sequence). CDR3 length: 14 residues.

The rearrangement uses TRBV18 and TRBJ1-1, with 7 bases that match TRBD1. The CDR3 spans 15 residues. Trimming took 2 bases from V and 4 from J; bases not matched to a gene: 7. The V gene's germline CDR1 is KGHSH and CDR2 LQKENI. CDR3 nucleotide sequence: TGTGCCAGCTCACCAATTGAGGGGGCGCGCACTGAAGCTTTCTTT. Translation gives CASSPIEGARTEAFF.

The rearrangement links TRBV13 to TRBJ2-5, with no clear D. V gave up 3 bases and J gave up 1 base, with 0 bases separating them. CDR1 is PRHDT and CDR2 is FYEKMQ in the germline V gene (reference sequence). This CDR3 has 11 residues. In DNA, the CDR3 is TGTGCCAGCAGCTTCCAAGAGACCCAGTACTTC. Amino acid sequence: CASSFQETQYF.

This chain uses TRBV5-4 with TRBJ2-7; 8 positions agree with TRBD2. The CDR3 totals 16 residues. In germline, CDR1 is SGHNT, CDR2 YYREEE (reference sequence). V shed 2 bases, J shed 0 bases, and the junction held 7 bases outside the gene matches. CDR3 sequence: CASSLSYSGVSYEQYF. CDR3 in DNA: TGTGCCAGCAGCTTATCCTATAGCGGGGTCTCCTACGAGCAGTACTTC.

This clone has a handful of counts. V and J are TRBV6-6 and TRBJ1-2; TRBD1 is a possible D gene (5 bases). CDR1 and CDR2 from the germline V gene are MNHNY and SVGAGI (reference sequence). The ends were cut back, 6 bases at V and 1 base at J, with 12 bases in the middle. The CDR3 covers 14 residues. CDR3 DNA sequence: TGTGCCAGCAGAAAAGGGGACCTTAACTATGGCTACACCTTC. Amino acid sequence: CASRKGDLNYGYTF.

This rearrangement joins TRBV18 to TRBJ1-2, with D unresolved. V was pared by 2 bases and J by 3 bases, with 10 bases between. This CDR3 has 14 amino acids. Germline V gene lookup returns CDR1 KGHSH and CDR2 LQKENI. The CDR3 loop reads CASSPGRNHYGYTF. As DNA, the CDR3 is TGTGCCAGCTCACCAGGTCGCAATCACTATGGCTACACCTTC. Together with reference TRBV18 and TRBJ1-2, the CDR3 gives the full variable domain: NAGVMQNPRHLVRRRGQEARLRCSPMKGHSHVYWYRQLPEEGLKFMVYLQKENIIDESGMPKERFSAEFPKEGPSILRIQQVVRGDSAAYFCASSPGRNHYGYTFGSGTRLTVV.

The chain uses TRBV6-5 and TRBJ2-7; D is possibly TRBD2 (5 bases). This CDR3 spans 16 amino acids. V gave up 2 bases and J gave up 2 bases, with 16 bases separating them. Per the germline V gene, CDR1 is MNHEY and CDR2 is SVGAGI. The DNA for the CDR3 is TGTGCCAGCAGTTACGGAGGCGTCAGATCGCCCTACGAGCAGTACTTC. It yields the protein CASSYGGVRSPYEQYF.

The chain combines TRBV29-1 with TRBJ2-3; tentatively, D is TRBD2 (5 bases). Germline V gene lookup returns CDR1 SQVTM and CDR2 ANQGSEA. The CDR3 has 12 residues. V lost 4 bases and J 5 bases, leaving 10 bases between the germline ends. In DNA, the CDR3 is TGCAGCGTTGGGCTAGAGGGAGATACGCAGTATTTT. Protein sequence: CSVGLEGDTQYF.